These 2 T cell receptor beta chains were all obtained from the same sample, sequenced in a study of cytomegalovirus exposure and HLA in healthy donors. Researchers ran the PCR with 60 Vbeta and 13 Jbeta primers. Using immunoSEQ multiplex PCR, the repertoire was profiled, and TCRdb retains in-frame clones only, with some absent. The sample holds 150,000 to 200,000 clones, approximately 80% seen once. The sequencing sample was made of PBMCs. All receptors derive from a woman aged 18-30 years in good health and CMV-seronegative.

The chain employs TRBV7-3 and TRBJ2-3; 8 nucleotides align to TRBD2. CDR3 length equals 15 residues. The junction had 5 bases not matched to a gene; V was cut back by 4 bases and J by 2 bases. CDR1 is SGHTA and CDR2 is FQGTGA in the germline V gene. This chain's CDR3 is CASSSTGGTTDTQYF. The CDR3 bases are TGTGCCAGCAGCTCAACGGGAGGGACCACAGATACGCAGTATTTT.

This clone is a singleton in its sample. The chain employs TRBV6-1 and TRBJ2-7, with D possibly being TRBD2 (5 bases). Trimming removed 4 bases at V and 3 bases at J, with 16 bases between. Germline V gene sequence: CDR1 MNHNS, CDR2 SASEGT. The CDR3 is 15 residues long. The DNA for the CDR3 is TGTGCCAGCAGTGTGGGGAGCACTTCGGGCTACGAGCAGTACTTC. Translating gives CASSVGSTSGYEQYF.